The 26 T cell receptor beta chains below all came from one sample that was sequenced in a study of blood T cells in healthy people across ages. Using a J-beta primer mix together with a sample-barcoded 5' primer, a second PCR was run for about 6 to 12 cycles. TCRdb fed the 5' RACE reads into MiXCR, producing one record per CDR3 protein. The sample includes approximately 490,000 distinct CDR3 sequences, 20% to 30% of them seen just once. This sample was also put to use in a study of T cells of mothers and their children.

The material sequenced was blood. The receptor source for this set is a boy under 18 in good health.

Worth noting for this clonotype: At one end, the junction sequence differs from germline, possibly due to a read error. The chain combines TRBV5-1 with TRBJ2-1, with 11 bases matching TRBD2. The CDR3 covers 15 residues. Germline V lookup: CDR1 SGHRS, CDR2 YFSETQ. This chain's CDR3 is CASSATSGISNERFF. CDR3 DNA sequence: TGCGCCAGCAGCGCGACTAGCGGGATTAGTAATGAGCGGTTCTTC.

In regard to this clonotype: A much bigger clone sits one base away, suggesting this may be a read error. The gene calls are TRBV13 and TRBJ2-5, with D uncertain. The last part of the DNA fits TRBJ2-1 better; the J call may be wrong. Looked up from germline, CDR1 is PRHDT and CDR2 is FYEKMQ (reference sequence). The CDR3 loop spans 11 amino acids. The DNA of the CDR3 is TGTGCCAGCAGCTTAGACGATGAGCAGTTCTTC. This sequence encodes CASSLDDEQFF.

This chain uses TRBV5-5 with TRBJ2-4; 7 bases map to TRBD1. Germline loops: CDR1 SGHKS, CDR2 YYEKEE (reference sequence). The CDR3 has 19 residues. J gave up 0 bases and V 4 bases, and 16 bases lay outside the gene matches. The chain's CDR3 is CASSIETGTSALAKNIQYF. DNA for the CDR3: TGTGCCAGCAGCATAGAGACAGGGACCTCCGCCCTAGCCAAAAACATTCAGTACTTC.

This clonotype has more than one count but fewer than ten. The CDR3 reads CSVEVWSAGGINEQFF. The CDR3 nucleotides are TGCAGCGTTGAAGTATGGAGCGCGGGCGGGATCAATGAGCAGTTCTTC. This rearrangement joins TRBV29-1 to TRBJ2-1, with a possible D match to TRBD2 (6 bases). Germline V lookup: CDR1 SQVTM, CDR2 ANQGSEA. The CDR3 contains 16 residues. The V gene lost 1 base and the J gene lost 6 bases, with 19 bases spanning the gap.

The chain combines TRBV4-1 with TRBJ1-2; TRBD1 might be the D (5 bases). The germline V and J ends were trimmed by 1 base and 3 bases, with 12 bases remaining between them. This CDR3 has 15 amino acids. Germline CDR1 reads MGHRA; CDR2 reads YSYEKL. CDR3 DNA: TGCGCCAGCAGCCAAGTCTCCGGGGGGGACTATGGCTACACCTTC. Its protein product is CASSQVSGGDYGYTF.

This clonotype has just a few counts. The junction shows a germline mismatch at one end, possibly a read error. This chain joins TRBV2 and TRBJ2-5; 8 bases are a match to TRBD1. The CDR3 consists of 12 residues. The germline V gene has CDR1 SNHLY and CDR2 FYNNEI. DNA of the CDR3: TGTGCCAGCAGTTCAGGGGGCGAGACCCAGCACTTC. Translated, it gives CASSSGGETQHF.

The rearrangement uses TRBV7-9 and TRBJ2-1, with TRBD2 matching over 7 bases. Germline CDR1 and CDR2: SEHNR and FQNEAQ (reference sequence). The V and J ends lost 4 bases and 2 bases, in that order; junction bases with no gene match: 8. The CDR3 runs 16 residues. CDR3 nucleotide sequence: TGTGCCAGCAGCTCCCCCGGGAGGTTCCCCTACAATGAGCAGTTCTTC. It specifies CASSSPGRFPYNEQFF. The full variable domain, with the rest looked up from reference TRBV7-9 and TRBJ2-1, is DTGVSQNPRHKITKRGQNVTFRCDPISEHNRLYWYRQTLGQGPEFLTYFQNEAQLEKSRLLSDRFSAERPKGSFSTLEIQRTEQGDSAMYLCASSSPGRFPYNEQFFGPGTRLTVL.

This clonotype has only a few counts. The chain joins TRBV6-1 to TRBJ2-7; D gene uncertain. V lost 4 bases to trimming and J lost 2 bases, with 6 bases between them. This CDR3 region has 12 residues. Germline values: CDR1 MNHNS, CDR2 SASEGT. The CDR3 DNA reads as TGTGCCAGCAGTGTTTCTCCCTACGAGCAGTACTTC. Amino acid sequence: CASSVSPYEQYF.

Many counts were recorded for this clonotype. DNA of the CDR3: TGTGCCAGCAGCTTCGCTCCGACAGAACAAGAGACCCAGTACTTC. It is translated as CASSFAPTEQETQYF. V is TRBV7-9 and J is TRBJ2-5; D is possibly TRBD1 (5 bases). The V end lost 3 bases, the J end lost 2 bases, and 13 bases lay between the germline ends. CDR3 length: 15 residues. Germline lookup yields CDR1 SEHNR and CDR2 FQNEAQ (reference sequence).

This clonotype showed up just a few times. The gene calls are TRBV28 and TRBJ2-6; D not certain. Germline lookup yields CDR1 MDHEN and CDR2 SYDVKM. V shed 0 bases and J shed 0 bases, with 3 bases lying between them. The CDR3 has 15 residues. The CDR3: CASSLWVSGANVLTF. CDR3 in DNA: TGTGCCAGCAGTTTATGGGTCTCTGGGGCCAACGTCCTGACTTTC.

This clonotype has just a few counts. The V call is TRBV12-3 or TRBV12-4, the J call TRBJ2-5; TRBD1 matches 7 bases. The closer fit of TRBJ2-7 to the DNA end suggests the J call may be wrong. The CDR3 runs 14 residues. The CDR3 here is CASSHGQESYEQYF. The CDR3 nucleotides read TGTGCCAGCAGTCATGGACAGGAGTCCTACGAGCAGTACTTC.

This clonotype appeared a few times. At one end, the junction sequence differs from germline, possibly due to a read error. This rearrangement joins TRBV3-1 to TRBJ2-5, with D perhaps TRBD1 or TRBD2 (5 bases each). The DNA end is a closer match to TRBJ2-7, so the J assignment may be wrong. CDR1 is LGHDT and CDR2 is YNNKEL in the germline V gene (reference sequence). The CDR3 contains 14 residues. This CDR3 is CASARGAFSHEQYF. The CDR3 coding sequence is TGTGCCAGCGCTCGAGGGGCTTTCTCCCACGAGCAGTACTTC.

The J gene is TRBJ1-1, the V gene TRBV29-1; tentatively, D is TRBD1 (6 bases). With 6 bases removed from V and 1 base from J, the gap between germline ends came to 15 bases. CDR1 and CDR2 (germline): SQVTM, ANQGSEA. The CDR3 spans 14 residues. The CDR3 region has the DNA TGCAGCGTCAAAAGTCCGGGGGCGAACACTGAAGCTTTCTTT. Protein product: CSVKSPGANTEAFF.

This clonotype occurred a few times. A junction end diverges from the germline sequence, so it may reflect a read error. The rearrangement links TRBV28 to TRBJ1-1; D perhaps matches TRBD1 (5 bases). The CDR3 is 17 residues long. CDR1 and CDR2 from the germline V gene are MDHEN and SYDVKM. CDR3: CAGSSTGPKQLNTEAFF. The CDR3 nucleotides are TGTGCCGGCAGTTCCACAGGCCCTAAACAATTGAACACTGAAGCTTTCTTT.

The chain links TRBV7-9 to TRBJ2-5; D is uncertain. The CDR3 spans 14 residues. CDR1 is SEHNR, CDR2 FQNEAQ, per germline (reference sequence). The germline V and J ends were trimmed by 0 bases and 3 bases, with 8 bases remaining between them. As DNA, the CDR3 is TGTGCCAGCAGCTTAGCAGGGCCAAAAGAGACCCAGTACTTC. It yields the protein CASSLAGPKETQYF.

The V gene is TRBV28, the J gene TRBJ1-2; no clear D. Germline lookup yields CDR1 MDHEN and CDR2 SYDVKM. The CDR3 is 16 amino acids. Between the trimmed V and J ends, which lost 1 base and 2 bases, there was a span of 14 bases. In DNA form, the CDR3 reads TGTGCCAGCAGTTTATCGGTCCCGGAGGTAAACTATGGCTACACCTTC. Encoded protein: CASSLSVPEVNYGYTF.

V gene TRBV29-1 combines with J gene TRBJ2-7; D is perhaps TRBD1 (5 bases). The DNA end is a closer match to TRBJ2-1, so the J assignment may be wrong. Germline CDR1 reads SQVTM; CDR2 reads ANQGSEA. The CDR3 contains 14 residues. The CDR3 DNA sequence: TGCAGCGTTGATACAGGAATGGAACACAATGAGCAGTTCTTC. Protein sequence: CSVDTGMEHNEQFF.

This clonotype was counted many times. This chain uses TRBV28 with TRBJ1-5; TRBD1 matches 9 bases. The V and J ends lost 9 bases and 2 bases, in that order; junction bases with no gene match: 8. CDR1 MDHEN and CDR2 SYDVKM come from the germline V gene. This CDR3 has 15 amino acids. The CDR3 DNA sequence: TGTGCCAGTACAACAGGGGGCGATGGCAATCAGCCCCAGCATTTT. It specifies CASTTGGDGNQPQHF.

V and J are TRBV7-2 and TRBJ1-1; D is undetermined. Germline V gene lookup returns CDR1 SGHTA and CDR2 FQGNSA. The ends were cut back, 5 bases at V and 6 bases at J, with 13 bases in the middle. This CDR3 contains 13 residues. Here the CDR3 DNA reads TGTGCCAGCAGCCCCGCCCCCTCTTCTGAAGCTTTCTTT. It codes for CASSPAPSSEAFF.

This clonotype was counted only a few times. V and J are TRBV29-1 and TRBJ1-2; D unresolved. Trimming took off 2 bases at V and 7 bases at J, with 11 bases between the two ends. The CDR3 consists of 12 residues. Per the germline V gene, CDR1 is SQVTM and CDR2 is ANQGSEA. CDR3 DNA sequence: TGCAGCGTTGAATTCCCAGACGGTGGCTACACCTTC. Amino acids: CSVEFPDGGYTF.

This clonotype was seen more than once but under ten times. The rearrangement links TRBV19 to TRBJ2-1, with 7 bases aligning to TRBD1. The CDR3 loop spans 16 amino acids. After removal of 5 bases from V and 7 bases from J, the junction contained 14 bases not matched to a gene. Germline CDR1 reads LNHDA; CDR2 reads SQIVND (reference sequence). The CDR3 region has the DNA TGTGCCAGTAGTTACCGGGACAGAGGGGACGGAAATGAGCAGTTCTTC. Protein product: CASSYRDRGDGNEQFF.

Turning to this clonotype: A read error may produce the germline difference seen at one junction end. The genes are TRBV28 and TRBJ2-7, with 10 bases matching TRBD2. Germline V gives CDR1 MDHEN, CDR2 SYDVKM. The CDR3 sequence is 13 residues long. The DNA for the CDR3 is TGTGCCAGCAGTTCTAGCGGGAGTTACGACCAGTACTTC. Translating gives CASSSSGSYDQYF.

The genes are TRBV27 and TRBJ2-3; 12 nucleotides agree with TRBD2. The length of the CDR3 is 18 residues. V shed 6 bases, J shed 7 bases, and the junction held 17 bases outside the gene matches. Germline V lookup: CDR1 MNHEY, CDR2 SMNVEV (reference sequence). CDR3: CASSPPTFLAGGPNTQYF. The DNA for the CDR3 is TGTGCCAGCAGCCCACCAACCTTTCTAGCGGGGGGGCCCAATACGCAGTATTTT.

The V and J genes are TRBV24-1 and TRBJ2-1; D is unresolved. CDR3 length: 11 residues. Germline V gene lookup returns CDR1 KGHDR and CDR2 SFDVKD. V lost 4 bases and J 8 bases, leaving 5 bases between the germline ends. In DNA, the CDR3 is TGTGCCACCAGTGAGGGCGATGAGCAGTTCTTC. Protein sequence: CATSEGDEQFF.

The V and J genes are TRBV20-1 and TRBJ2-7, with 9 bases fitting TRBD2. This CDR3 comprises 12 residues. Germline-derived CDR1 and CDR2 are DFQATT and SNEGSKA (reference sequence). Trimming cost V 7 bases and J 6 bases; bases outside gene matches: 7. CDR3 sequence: CSVGTSQGEQYF. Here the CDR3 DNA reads TGCAGTGTCGGGACTAGCCAAGGCGAGCAGTACTTC.

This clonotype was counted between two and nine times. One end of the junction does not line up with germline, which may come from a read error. The CDR3 protein is CASSLDSGRGKTQYF. The CDR3 region has the DNA TGTGCCAGCAGCTTAGACTCCGGGAGAGGAAAGACCCAGTACTTT. The chain has TRBV7-2 and TRBJ2-3; tentative D call: TRBD2 (6 bases). This CDR3 region has 15 residues. Germline assignment: CDR1 SGHTA and CDR2 FQGNSA.